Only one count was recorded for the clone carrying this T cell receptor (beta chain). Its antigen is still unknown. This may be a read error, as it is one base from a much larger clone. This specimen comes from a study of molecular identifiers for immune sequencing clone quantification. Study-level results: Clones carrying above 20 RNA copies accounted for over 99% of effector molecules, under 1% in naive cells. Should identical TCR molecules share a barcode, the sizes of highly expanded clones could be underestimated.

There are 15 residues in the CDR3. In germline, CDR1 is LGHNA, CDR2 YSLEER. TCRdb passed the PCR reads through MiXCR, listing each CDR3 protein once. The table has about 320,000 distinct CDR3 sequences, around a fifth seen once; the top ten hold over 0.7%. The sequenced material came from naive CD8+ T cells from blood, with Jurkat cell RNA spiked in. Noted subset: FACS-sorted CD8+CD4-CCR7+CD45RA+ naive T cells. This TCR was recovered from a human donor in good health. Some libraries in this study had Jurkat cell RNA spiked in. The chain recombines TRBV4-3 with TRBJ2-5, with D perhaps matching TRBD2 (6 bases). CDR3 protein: CASRQGGGIGETQYF. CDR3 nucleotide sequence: TGCGCCAGCAGACAAGGAGGAGGGATAGGAGAGACCCAGTACTTC.